The 15 T cell receptor beta chains below all came from one sample that was sequenced in a study of T-cell reconstitution after alpha-beta-depleted transplantation in children. Preparation of the TCRbeta library was carried out with unique molecular identifiers. TCRdb processed the PCR reads anew with MiXCR; each CDR3 protein has one entry. Of roughly 500,000 distinct CDR3 sequences listed, over 25% are singletons. The starting material was PBMCs from the stem cell graft donor, obtained from the stem cell graft. These receptors all come from a human donor who donated a stem cell graft to a child with aplastic anemia.

This clonotype has a handful of counts. The V gene is TRBV29-1, the J gene TRBJ2-3; D is possibly TRBD1 or TRBD2 (5 bases each). The V end lost 6 bases, the J end lost 7 bases, and 14 bases lay between the germline ends. This CDR3 spans 12 amino acids. From germline, CDR1 is SQVTM and CDR2 ANQGSEA. CDR3 DNA: TGCAGCGTCACACCAGGGACGAATACGCAGTATTTT. Its translation is CSVTPGTNTQYF.

This clonotype was counted between two and nine times. The chain recombines TRBV29-1 with TRBJ2-2; D remains ambiguous. The CDR3 has 13 residues. Germline CDR1 reads SQVTM; CDR2 reads ANQGSEA. Trimming left V 4 bases short and J 0 bases short, with 6 bases between. CDR3 protein: CSVGSANTGELFF. CDR3 DNA: TGCAGCGTTGGATCAGCGAACACCGGGGAGCTGTTTTTT.

Only a few counts were recorded for this clonotype. The chain uses TRBV24-1 and TRBJ2-1, with D possibly being TRBD2 (6 bases). Germline loops: CDR1 KGHDR, CDR2 SFDVKD. V was pared by 3 bases and J by 0 bases, with 17 bases between. The CDR3 runs to 18 residues. CDR3 region: CATSDGRGLPLSYNEQFF. The CDR3 DNA follows: TGTGCCACCAGTGATGGCCGGGGACTTCCTCTCTCCTACAATGAGCAGTTCTTC.

Only a few counts were recorded for this clonotype. This chain uses TRBV20-1 with TRBJ1-4, with D possibly being TRBD1 (5 bases). This CDR3 is built from 16 residues. From germline, CDR1 is DFQATT and CDR2 SNEGSKA (reference sequence). V lost 6 bases and J 3 bases, leaving 20 bases between the germline ends. CDR3 amino acids: CSARGGIAGANEKLFF. CDR3 DNA: TGCAGTGCCCGGGGGGGGATCGCAGGAGCTAATGAAAAACTGTTTTTT.

This clonotype was counted a single time. This chain connects TRBV10-3 to TRBJ2-7; 13 nucleotides align to TRBD2. The junction had 4 bases not matched to a gene; V was cut back by 3 bases and J by 2 bases. This CDR3 is 16 amino acids long. Germline V lookup: CDR1 ENHRY, CDR2 SYGVKD. This CDR3 is CAISDPGLAGTYEQYF. CDR3 bases: TGTGCCATCAGTGACCCGGGACTAGCGGGAACCTACGAGCAGTACTTC.

The chain joins TRBV7-2 to TRBJ2-3, with TRBD2 matching over 9 bases. Germline CDR1 and CDR2: SGHTA and FQGNSA. The CDR3 totals 17 residues. Losses at the gene ends were 0 bases for V and 2 bases for J; bases not matched to a gene: 6. In DNA, the CDR3 is TGTGCCAGCAGCTTAGCCCTGACTAGCGGAATCACAGATACGCAGTATTTT. This encodes CASSLALTSGITDTQYF.

The chain is built from TRBV3-1 and TRBJ2-2, with TRBD2 matching 12 bases. V lost 4 bases, J lost 0 bases, and 3 bases stayed unmatched. Germline values: CDR1 LGHDT, CDR2 YNNKEL (reference sequence). CDR3 length equals 17 residues. In DNA, the CDR3 is TGTGCCAGCAGCCGGACTAGCGGGGTAGCGAACACCGGGGAGCTGTTTTTT. It translates to CASSRTSGVANTGELFF.

This clonotype was counted only a few times. The chain has TRBV29-1 and TRBJ1-2; D remains unclear. Germline CDR1 reads SQVTM; CDR2 reads ANQGSEA. The CDR3 is 15 amino acids. V lost 0 bases to trimming and J lost 1 base, with 12 bases between them. CDR3 region: CSVEDWNPLNYGYTF. The CDR3 DNA reads TGCAGCGTTGAAGATTGGAACCCCCTTAACTATGGCTACACCTTC.

V gene TRBV20-1 combines with J gene TRBJ1-1; 9 nucleotides align to TRBD1. CDR3 length: 16 residues. CDR1 is DFQATT and CDR2 is SNEGSKA in the germline V gene (reference sequence). J gave up 2 bases and V 6 bases, and 13 bases lay outside the gene matches. CDR3 loop: CSASDRGRTFNTEAFF. Here the CDR3 DNA reads TGCAGTGCCAGCGACAGGGGGAGGACTTTTAACACTGAAGCTTTCTTT.

V and J are TRBV7-9 and TRBJ2-4; the match to TRBD2 covers 10 bases. The CDR3 runs 15 residues. Germline V lookup: CDR1 SEHNR, CDR2 FQNEAQ (reference sequence). V lost 1 base to trimming and J lost 15 bases; unmatched junction nucleotides: 12. CDR3 amino acids: CASSLGGPSGSPVYF. DNA of the CDR3: TGTGCCAGCAGCTTAGGGGGTCCTAGCGGGAGCCCTGTGTACTTC.

This clonotype came up a few times. The genes are TRBV4-2 and TRBJ2-7, with D possibly being TRBD1 (6 bases). The V gene's germline CDR1 is LGHNA and CDR2 YNFKEQ. This CDR3 has 15 amino acids. Trimming took off 0 bases at V and 1 base at J, with 10 bases between the two ends. CDR3 nucleotides: TGTGCCAGCAGCCAAGACAGGGGCCCATCCTACGAGCAGTACGTC. It yields the protein CASSQDRGPSYEQYV.

This clonotype has just one count. The chain is built from TRBV7-9 and TRBJ1-1, with 8 nucleotides matching TRBD1. Germline V gene sequence: CDR1 SEHNR, CDR2 FQNEAQ (reference sequence). V dropped 0 bases and J dropped 1; count of bases not matched to a gene: 4. CDR3 size: 16 residues. The CDR3 protein is CASSLAQGQGNTEAFF. The CDR3 DNA sequence: TGTGCCAGCAGCTTAGCCCAAGGACAGGGGAACACTGAAGCTTTCTTT.

The V call is TRBV20-1, the J call TRBJ1-5; D remains ambiguous. V lost 6 bases and J lost 4, with 10 bases in between. CDR3 length: 12 amino acids. The germline V gene encodes CDR1 DFQATT and CDR2 SNEGSKA (reference sequence). CDR3 in amino acids: CSATRTNQPQHF. The CDR3 DNA reads as TGCAGTGCCACACGCACGAATCAGCCCCAGCATTTT.

This clonotype has a handful of counts. The chain employs TRBV25-1 and TRBJ2-7; 8 bases are shared with TRBD1. Germline CDR1 is MGHDK and CDR2 is SYGVNS. V shed 6 bases, J shed 3 bases, and the junction held 10 bases outside the gene matches. The CDR3 has 15 amino acids. CDR3 bases: TGTGCCAGCAGCGACGCGGGACAGGATCACTACGAGCAGTACTTC. This sequence encodes CASSDAGQDHYEQYF.

Only a few counts were recorded for this clonotype. The J gene is TRBJ2-4, the V gene TRBV11-2; TRBD1 matches at 8 bases. V dropped 3 bases and J dropped 7; count of bases not matched to a gene: 8. The CDR3 length is 15 residues. The V gene's germline CDR1 is SGHAT and CDR2 FQNNGV. The CDR3 nucleotides are TGTGCCAGCAGCTTCGGACAGGGTCCCCTGAACATTCAGTACTTC. Translated: CASSFGQGPLNIQYF. The full variable domain, rest sourced from reference TRBV11-2 and TRBJ2-4, is EAGVAQSPRYKIIEKRQSVAFWCNPISGHATLYWYQQILGQGPKLLIQFQNNGVVDDSQLPKDRFSAERLKGVDSTLKIQPAKLEDSAVYLCASSFGQGPLNIQYFGAGTRLSVL.